Given below is one T cell receptor beta chain in context. Its specificity is not known. This sample was taken from a study of memory CD4+ T cells and cytomegalovirus serostatus. Study conclusions and caveats: The CMV-associated TCR signature appears largely within the CD4+ memory repertoire. CMV serostatus prediction reached median AUC about 0.95, or 0.9 with US-trained model.

Profiled with immunoSEQ multiplex PCR; TCRdb holds only in-frame clones, not every one. Counted here are some 50,000 clones, under 85% occurring once; the ten biggest clones make up 0.61%. This CDR3 region has 14 residues. Germline loops: CDR1 MNHNY, CDR2 SVGAGI (reference sequence). With 6 bases removed from V and 5 bases from J, the gap between germline ends came to 15 bases. Single viable CD3+CD4+CD8-CD45RO+ cells were sorted as the memory CD4+ T cells. The clonotype was recovered from an adult in good health and CMV-seronegative. Sequencing input: memory CD4+ T cells from blood. The chain employs TRBV6-6 and TRBJ2-3, with D possibly being TRBD1 or TRBD2 (5 bases each). The CDR3 region is CASRDLGVVDTQYF. In DNA form, the CDR3 reads TGTGCCAGCAGAGATCTGGGGGTGGTAGATACGCAGTATTTT.